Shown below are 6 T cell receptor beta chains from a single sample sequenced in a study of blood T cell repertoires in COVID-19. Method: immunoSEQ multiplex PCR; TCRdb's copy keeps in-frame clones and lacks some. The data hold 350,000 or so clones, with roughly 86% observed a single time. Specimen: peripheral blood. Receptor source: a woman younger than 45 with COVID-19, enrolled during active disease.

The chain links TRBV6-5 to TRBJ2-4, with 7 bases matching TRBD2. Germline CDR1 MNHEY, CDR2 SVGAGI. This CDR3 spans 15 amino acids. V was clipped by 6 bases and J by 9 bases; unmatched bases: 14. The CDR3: CASSQSGTPSFIQYF. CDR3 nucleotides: TGTGCCAGCAGCCAAAGCGGGACGCCTAGCTTCATTCAGTACTTC.

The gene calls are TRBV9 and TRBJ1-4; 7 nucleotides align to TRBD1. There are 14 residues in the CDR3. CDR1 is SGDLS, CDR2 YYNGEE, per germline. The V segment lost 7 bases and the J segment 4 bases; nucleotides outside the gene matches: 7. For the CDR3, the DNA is TGTGCCAGCGGGTCGGGACAGAGTAATGAAAAACTGTTTTTT. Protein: CASGSGQSNEKLFF.

In nucleotides, the CDR3 is TGTGCCACCAGCACTAAGACAGGGTTGTCTAACGAGCAGTACTTC. Its translation: CATSTKTGLSNEQYF. V and J are TRBV15 and TRBJ2-7; 7 bases are a match to TRBD1. The J segment lost 5 bases and the V segment lost 4 bases, leaving 11 bases of the junction unmatched. This CDR3 comprises 15 residues. Germline V lookup: CDR1 LNHNV, CDR2 YYDKDF (reference sequence).

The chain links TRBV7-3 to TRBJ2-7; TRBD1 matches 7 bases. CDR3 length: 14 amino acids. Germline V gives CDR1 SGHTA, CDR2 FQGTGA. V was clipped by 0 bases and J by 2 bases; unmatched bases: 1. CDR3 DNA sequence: TGTGCCAGCAGCTTAACGGGACAGACCTACGAGCAGTACTTC. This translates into CASSLTGQTYEQYF. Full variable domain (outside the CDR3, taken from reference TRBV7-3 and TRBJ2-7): GAGVSQTPSNKVTEKGKYVELRCDPISGHTALYWYRQSLGQGPEFLIYFQGTGAADDSGLPNDRFFAVRPEGSVSTLKIQRTERGDSAVYLCASSLTGQTYEQYFGPGTRLTVT.

In DNA, the CDR3 is TGTGCCAGCAGGGCGACAGGGTTGAGCAATCAGCCCCAGCATTTT. Protein sequence: CASRATGLSNQPQHF. The V call is TRBV28, the J call TRBJ1-5, with 7 bases matching TRBD1. The CDR3 extends over 15 amino acids. V shed 6 bases and J 1 base; nucleotides not matched to a gene: 6. Germline values: CDR1 MDHEN, CDR2 SYDVKM.

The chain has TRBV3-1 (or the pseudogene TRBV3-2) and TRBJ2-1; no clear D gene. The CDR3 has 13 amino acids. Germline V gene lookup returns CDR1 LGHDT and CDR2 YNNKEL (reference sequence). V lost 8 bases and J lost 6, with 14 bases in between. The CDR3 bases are TGTGCCAGCTCACCCCTATTGGTCAATGAGCAGTTCTTC. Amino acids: CASSPLLVNEQFF.